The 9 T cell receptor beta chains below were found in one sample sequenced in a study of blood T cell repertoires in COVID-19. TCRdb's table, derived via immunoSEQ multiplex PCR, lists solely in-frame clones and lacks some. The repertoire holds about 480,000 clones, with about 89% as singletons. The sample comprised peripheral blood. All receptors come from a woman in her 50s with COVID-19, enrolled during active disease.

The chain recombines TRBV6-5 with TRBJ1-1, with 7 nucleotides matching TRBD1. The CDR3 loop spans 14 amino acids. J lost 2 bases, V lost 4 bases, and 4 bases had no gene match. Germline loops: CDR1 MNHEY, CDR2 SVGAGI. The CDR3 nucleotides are TGTGCCAGCAGTTCCGGACAGGTCAACACTGAAGCTTTCTTT. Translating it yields CASSSGQVNTEAFF.

In nucleotides, the CDR3 is TGTGCCTCTGGCGGGGGGGCCTTGTATGAGCAGTACTTC. This translates into CASGGGALYEQYF. The gene calls are TRBV2 and TRBJ2-7; 9 bases are shared with TRBD2. V lost 11 bases, J lost 7 bases, and 12 bases stayed unmatched. Germline loops: CDR1 SNHLY, CDR2 FYNNEI. The CDR3 covers 13 residues.

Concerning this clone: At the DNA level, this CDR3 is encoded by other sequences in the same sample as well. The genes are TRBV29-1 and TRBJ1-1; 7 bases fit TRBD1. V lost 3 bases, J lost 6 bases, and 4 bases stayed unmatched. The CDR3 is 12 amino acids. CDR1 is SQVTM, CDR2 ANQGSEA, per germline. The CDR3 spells CSVDHGQAEAFF. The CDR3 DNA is TGCAGCGTTGACCATGGACAGGCTGAAGCTTTCTTT. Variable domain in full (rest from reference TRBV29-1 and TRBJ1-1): SAVISQKPSRDICQRGTSLTIQCQVDSQVTMMFWYRQQPGQSLTLIATANQGSEATYESGFVIDKFPISRPNLTFSTLTVSNMSPEDSSIYLCSVDHGQAEAFFGQGTRLTVV.

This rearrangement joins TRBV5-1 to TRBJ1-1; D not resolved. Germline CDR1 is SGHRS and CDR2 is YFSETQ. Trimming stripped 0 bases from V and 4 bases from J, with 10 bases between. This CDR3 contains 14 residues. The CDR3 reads CASSLDSTGTEAFF. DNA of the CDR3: TGCGCCAGCAGCTTGGACAGCACCGGCACTGAAGCTTTCTTT.

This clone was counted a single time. The CDR3, as DNA: TGTGCCAGCAGTCCTGACAGGGCTAACTATGGCTACACCTTC. Protein: CASSPDRANYGYTF. The J gene is TRBJ1-2, the V gene TRBV2, with 7 bases that match TRBD1. Trimming cost V 5 bases and J 0 bases; bases outside gene matches: 3. The CDR3 is 14 residues long. Germline CDR1 and CDR2: SNHLY and FYNNEI.

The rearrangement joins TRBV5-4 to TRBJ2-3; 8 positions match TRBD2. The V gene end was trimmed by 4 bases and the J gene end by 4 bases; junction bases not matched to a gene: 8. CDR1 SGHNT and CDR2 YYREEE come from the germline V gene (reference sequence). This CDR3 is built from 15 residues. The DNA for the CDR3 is TGTGCCAGCAGCATAGTCCTGACTAGCGCAGATACGCAGTATTTT. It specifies CASSIVLTSADTQYF. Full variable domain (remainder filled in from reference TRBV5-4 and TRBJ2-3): ETGVTQSPTHLIKTRGQQVTLRCSSQSGHNTVSWYQQALGQGPQFIFQYYREEENGRGNFPPRFSGLQFPNYSSELNVNALELDDSALYLCASSIVLTSADTQYFGPGTRLTVL.

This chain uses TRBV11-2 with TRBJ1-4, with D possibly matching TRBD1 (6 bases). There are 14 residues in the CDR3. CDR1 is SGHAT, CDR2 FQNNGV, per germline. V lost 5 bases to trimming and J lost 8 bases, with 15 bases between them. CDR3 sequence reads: CASSPYRESEKLFF. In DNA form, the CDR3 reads TGTGCCAGCAGCCCTTACAGGGAGAGCGAAAAACTGTTTTTT.

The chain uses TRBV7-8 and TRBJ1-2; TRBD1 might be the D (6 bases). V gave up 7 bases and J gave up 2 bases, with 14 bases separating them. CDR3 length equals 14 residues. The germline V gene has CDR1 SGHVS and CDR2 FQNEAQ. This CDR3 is CASNPGTQNYGYTF. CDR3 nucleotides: TGTGCCAGCAACCCCGGGACACAAAACTATGGCTACACCTTC. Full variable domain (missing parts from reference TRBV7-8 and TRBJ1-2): GAGVSQSPRYKVAKRGQDVALRCDPISGHVSLFWYQQALGQGPEFLTYFQNEAQLDKSGLPSDRFFAERPEGSVSTLKIQRTQQEDSAVYLCASNPGTQNYGYTFGSGTRLTVV.

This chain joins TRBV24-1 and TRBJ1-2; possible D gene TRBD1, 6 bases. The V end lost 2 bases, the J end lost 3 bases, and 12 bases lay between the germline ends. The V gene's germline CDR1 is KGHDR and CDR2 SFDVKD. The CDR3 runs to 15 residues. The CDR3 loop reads CATSDSGTPHYGYTF. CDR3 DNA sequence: TGTGCCACCAGTGATTCCGGGACACCTCACTATGGCTACACCTTC.